A selection of T cell receptor beta chains follows, all from one sample in a study of cytomegalovirus exposure and HLA in healthy donors. Repertoires were generated with immunoSEQ multiplex PCR, while TCRdb's copy carries only in-frame clones and drops some. Of 150,000 to 200,000 clones in the sample, more than 75% were seen once. Source material: PBMCs. Receptor source: a middle-aged woman in good health and CMV-seronegative. CDR3s include the opening cysteine and the closing phenylalanine or tryptophan. A D gene is named only where the DNA matches it firmly. The size of a clone is reported for some rows only, either as once, few or many, or as a class for expanded clones.

J | D | V | size | CDR3 | DNA
TRBJ2-7 | TRBD2 | TRBV19 | NA | CASSKTSGATYEQYF | TGTGCCAGTAGTAAAACTAGCGGGGCCACCTACGAGCAGTACTTC
TRBJ1-2 | NA | TRBV7-9 | NA | CASSLAATNGYTF | TGTGCCAGCAGCTTAGCGGCGACAAATGGCTACACCTTC
TRBJ2-7 | TRBD1 | TRBV10-3 | NA | CAIGSTGGYEQYF | TGTGCCATCGGGTCTACAGGGGGGTACGAGCAGTACTTC
TRBJ2-6 | NA | TRBV4-2 | NA | CASRNSGANGLTF | TGTGCCAGCCGGAACTCTGGGGCCAACGGCCTGACTTTC
TRBJ2-3 | NA | TRBV6-1 | NA | CASSDSAQLSSTDTQYF | TGTGCCAGCAGTGATAGCGCCCAGTTAAGTAGCACAGATACGCAGTATTTT
TRBJ2-2 | TRBD2 | TRBV7-2 | NA | CASSSRLAGLSGELFF | TGTGCCAGCAGCTCCAGACTAGCGGGGTTGTCCGGGGAGCTGTTTTTT
TRBJ1-1 | NA | TRBV28 | few | CASIGGGRTEAFF | TGTGCCAGTATCGGGGGGGGTCGCACTGAAGCTTTCTTT
TRBJ1-3 | NA | TRBV19 | NA | CASSQGTGNTIYF | TGTGCCAGTAGCCAGGGGACTGGAAACACCATATATTTT
TRBJ2-7 | NA | TRBV2 | once | CASSPESISYEQYF | TGTGCCAGCAGTCCTGAGAGTATCTCCTACGAGCAGTACTTC
TRBJ2-1 | NA | TRBV7-9 | NA | CASSPWPVNEQFF | TGTGCCAGCAGCCCGTGGCCTGTGAATGAGCAGTTCTTC
TRBJ1-5 | NA | TRBV6-5 | few | CASSPYQGGNQPQHF | TGTGCCAGCAGCCCCTACCAGGGAGGGAATCAGCCCCAGCATTTT
TRBJ2-1 | NA | TRBV30 | NA | CAWSVGGPPFF | TGTGCCTGGAGTGTTGGCGGGCCCCCGTTCTTC
TRBJ2-3 | NA | TRBV7-8 | NA | CASNIAGGTDTQYF | TGTGCCAGCAACATCGCCGGGGGCACAGATACGCAGTATTTT
TRBJ2-7 | TRBD2 | TRBV27 | NA | CASSFGLAGEQYF | TGTGCCAGCAGTTTCGGACTAGCGGGCGAGCAGTACTTC
TRBJ2-2 | TRBD1 | TRBV6-1 | NA | CASSEVTGGPGELFF | TGTGCCAGCAGTGAAGTGACAGGGGGTCCCGGGGAGCTGTTTTTT
TRBJ2-7 | NA | TRBV27 | NA | CASSLAGLLYEQYF | TGTGCCAGCAGTTTGGCGGGACTGCTCTACGAGCAGTACTTC
TRBJ1-2 | TRBD1 | TRBV28 | NA | CASRPPQGVNYGYTF | TGTGCCAGCAGGCCCCCACAGGGGGTGAACTATGGCTACACCTTC
TRBJ2-3 | NA | TRBV30 | NA | CAWSRSGAMTDTQYF | TGTGCCTGGAGCCGATCAGGGGCTATGACAGATACGCAGTATTTT
TRBJ1-6 | TRBD1 | TRBV7-9 | NA | CASSGDRGESPLHF | TGTGCCAGTAGTGGGGACAGGGGGGAGTCACCCCTCCACTTT
TRBJ1-3 | NA | TRBV29-1 | NA | CSVERFGYSGNTIYF | TGCAGCGTTGAGCGTTTCGGGTACTCTGGAAACACCATATATTTT
TRBJ2-1 | NA | TRBV19 | NA | CASSIGQVQFF | TGTGCCAGTAGTATAGGTCAGGTGCAGTTCTTC
TRBJ2-3 | NA | TRBV9 | NA | CASSVAGLTDTQYF | TGTGCCAGCAGCGTAGCTGGCCTCACAGATACGCAGTATTTT
TRBJ2-7 | TRBD1 | TRBV28 | NA | CASSLASDRGEQYF | TGTGCCAGCAGTCTTGCCTCGGACAGGGGCGAGCAGTACTTC
TRBJ2-5 | NA | TRBV5-6 | NA | CASSLSLTGTYYQETQYF | TGTGCCAGCAGCTTGAGTCTGACCGGGACATATTACCAAGAGACCCAGTACTTC
TRBJ1-1 | NA | TRBV11-3 | NA | CASSPLWEFQAFF | TGTGCCAGCAGCCCTCTTTGGGAGTTCCAAGCTTTCTTT
TRBJ1-5 | NA | TRBV15 | NA | CATSRSNQPQHF | TGTGCCACCAGCAGGAGTAATCAGCCCCAGCATTTT
TRBJ2-7 | TRBD1 | TRBV7-2 | few | CASSQGQGSYEQYF | TGTGCCAGCAGCCAAGGACAGGGCTCATACGAGCAGTACTTC
TRBJ1-3 | NA | TRBV6-4 | NA | CASSKAHSGNTIYF | TGTGCCAGCAGTAAAGCCCACTCTGGAAACACCATATATTTT